This T cell receptor (beta chain) was obtained from a study of T-cell memory formation after mild COVID-19. Overall study results and limits: Several responding clones turned up in pre-infection memory, indicating that cross-reactive memory may have taken part. Clones which contracted sat mainly in CM and EM if CD4+, and in EMRA if CD8+.

CDR1 is SGHTA and CDR2 is FQGNSA in the germline V gene. This CDR3 contains 13 residues. V trimming: 5 bases; J trimming: 7 bases; junction bases outside the gene matches: 5. TCRalpha and TCRbeta libraries used 5'RACE with constant-segment primers and UMIs. TCRdb re-derived calls from the 5' RACE reads in MiXCR, one entry per CDR3 protein. The data show around 390,000 distinct CDR3 sequences, approximately 16% seen once. As to this clonotype: Its target is not known.

The chain recombines TRBV7-2 with TRBJ1-3; 7 bases map to TRBD1. Material for sequencing was PBMCs or a T cell subset sorted from them (not recorded which). The TCR comes from a man younger than 35 who had mild COVID-19 (a few samples of this study predate the infection). Cell type and time point are not known. CDR3 sequence (DNA): TGTGCCAGCAGCGCGGGCAGGGGGAACACCATATATTTT. Protein: CASSAGRGNTIYF.